The 4 T cell receptor beta chains below were found in one sample sequenced in a study of beta chain features in type 1 diabetes. Notes on the study in general: For Type 1 diabetes patients, all four CD4+ subsets carried TCRB CDR3s that were moderately but significantly shorter.

Their cognate antigens are unknown. The investigators reverse transcribed all of the isolated RNA, so they sequenced expressed TCRB transcripts. The data were produced by immunoSEQ multiplex PCR, yet TCRdb's version contains in-frame clones alone and is incomplete. The data contain about 170,000 clones, 7% to 9% of them singletons. Source material: central memory CD4+ T cells from blood. The receptors originated from a young man with type 1 diabetes.

This clone was seen a few times. The rearrangement joins TRBV7-9 to TRBJ2-7; D gene ambiguous. The CDR3 covers 13 residues. V was pared by 1 base and J by 2 bases, with 6 bases between. Looked up from germline, CDR1 is SEHNR and CDR2 is FQNEAQ (reference sequence). CDR3: CASSLGATYEQYF. Written as DNA, the CDR3 is TGTGCCAGCAGCTTAGGTGCGACCTACGAGCAGTACTTC.

The sample holds a few counts of this clone. CDR3 nucleotide sequence: TGCGCCAGCAGCGACCCGGGGGGGTCCCAAGAGACCCAGTACTTC. Translating gives CASSDPGGSQETQYF. The chain couples TRBV5-1 to TRBJ2-5, with 8 positions matching TRBD2. CDR1 is SGHRS, CDR2 YFSETQ, per germline. The CDR3 has 15 residues. With V trimmed by 4 bases and J by 1 base, 6 bases remained unmatched.

The rearrangement links TRBV7-9 to TRBJ2-1; 12 positions agree with TRBD2. The CDR3 length is 15 residues. CDR1 SEHNR and CDR2 FQNEAQ come from the germline V gene (reference sequence). Trimming at V came to 0 bases and at J to 10 bases, leaving 4 bases not matched to a gene. The DNA of the CDR3 is TGTGCCAGCAGCTTAGCCCTAGCGGGAGGGCACGAGCAGTTCTTC. Its protein is CASSLALAGGHEQFF. Together with reference TRBV7-9 and TRBJ2-1, the CDR3 gives the full variable domain: DTGVSQNPRHKITKRGQNVTFRCDPISEHNRLYWYRQTLGQGPEFLTYFQNEAQLEKSRLLSDRFSAERPKGSFSTLEIQRTEQGDSAMYLCASSLALAGGHEQFFGPGTRLTVL.

V and J are TRBV5-1 and TRBJ2-5, with D tentatively TRBD1 (6 bases). Germline values: CDR1 SGHRS, CDR2 YFSETQ. V was trimmed by 3 bases and J by 4 bases, leaving 10 bases between them. The length of the CDR3 is 13 residues. CDR3 DNA sequence: TGCGCCAGCAGCTCCCTAGGGGGAGAGACCCAGTACTTC. As protein: CASSSLGGETQYF.